These 20 T cell receptor beta chains were sequenced from one sample in a study of blood T cell repertoires in COVID-19. TCRdb's table, derived via immunoSEQ multiplex PCR, lists solely in-frame clones and lacks some. Here the sample spans approximately 85,000 clones, 85% to 95% being singletons. The source material was peripheral blood. The receptors derive from a woman aged 55 to 70 with active COVID-19.

This chain connects TRBV7-9 to TRBJ1-4; TRBD1 matches at 7 bases. V lost 5 bases and J lost 0; bases outside the gene matches: 9. The CDR3 is made up of 17 amino acids. Germline V gene lookup returns CDR1 SEHNR and CDR2 FQNEAQ (reference sequence). Here the CDR3 DNA reads TGTGCCAGCAGCAGAAGACAGGGTTTTGCAACTAATGAAAAACTGTTTTTT. Translated, it gives CASSRRQGFATNEKLFF.

V gene TRBV5-4 combines with J gene TRBJ1-1; TRBD1 might be the D (6 bases). The CDR3 spans 15 residues. Trimming removed 2 bases from V and 1 base from J, with 12 bases in between. The V gene's germline CDR1 is SGHNT and CDR2 YYREEE (reference sequence). CDR3 sequence (DNA): TGTGCCAGCAGCTTCCGGACAGTTTGGAACACTGAAGCTTTCTTT. This translates into CASSFRTVWNTEAFF.

The genes are TRBV28 and TRBJ1-6, with D perhaps matching TRBD1 (5 bases). The germline V and J ends were trimmed by 5 bases and 14 bases, with 19 bases remaining between them. This CDR3 has 14 amino acids. In germline, CDR1 is MDHEN, CDR2 SYDVKM. CDR3 in DNA: TGTGCCAGCAGTCCGGGGACTGCGTCATCGGCCCTCCACTTT. Its translation: CASSPGTASSALHF.

The rearrangement uses TRBV7-2 and TRBJ1-1; 8 nucleotides line up with TRBD1. CDR1 is SGHTA and CDR2 is FQGNSA in the germline V gene. The CDR3 consists of 16 residues. After removal of 5 bases from V and 4 bases from J, the junction contained 12 bases not matched to a gene. The CDR3 sequence: CASSPGWTGLFTEAFF. The CDR3 bases are TGTGCCAGCAGCCCCGGTTGGACAGGGTTGTTCACTGAAGCTTTCTTT.

This clone showed up just once. The chain uses TRBV3-1 (or the pseudogene TRBV3-2) and TRBJ2-4; D uncertain. The V gene lost 0 bases and the J gene lost 0 bases, with 9 bases spanning the gap. The CDR3 is 16 amino acids. Germline values: CDR1 LGHDT, CDR2 YNNKEL (reference sequence). CDR3 nucleotide sequence: TGTGCCAGCAGCCAAGATATGGCAATAGCCAAAAACATTCAGTACTTC. Amino acid sequence: CASSQDMAIAKNIQYF.

The chain is built from TRBV3-1 (or the pseudogene TRBV3-2) and TRBJ1-2, with 8 nucleotides matching TRBD1. The CDR3 length is 14 residues. J lost 8 bases, V lost 5 bases, and 10 bases had no gene match. CDR1 is LGHDT and CDR2 is YNNKEL in the germline V gene (reference sequence). The DNA of the CDR3 is TGTGCCAGCAGCGGCCGACAGGGGAGGGGCGGCTACACCTTC. Translating it yields CASSGRQGRGGYTF.

This rearrangement joins TRBV18 to TRBJ2-6; weak D call: TRBD1 (6 bases). The germline V gene has CDR1 KGHSH and CDR2 LQKENI. The CDR3 runs 15 residues. Trimming left V 2 bases short and J 1 base short, with 6 bases between. The CDR3: CASSPGQSGANVLTF. The DNA of the CDR3 is TGTGCCAGCTCACCAGGACAGTCTGGGGCCAACGTCCTGACTTTC.

The chain joins TRBV7-9 to TRBJ1-1, with a tentative D call TRBD1 (6 bases). Germline V gene data show CDR1 as SEHNR and CDR2 as FQNEAQ (reference sequence). Trimming removed 3 bases at V and 8 bases at J, with 10 bases between. This CDR3 comprises 12 residues. The CDR3 DNA is TGTGCCAGCAGCTTCAGGACAGCAGAAGCTTTCTTT. It is translated as CASSFRTAEAFF.

CDR3 bases: TGTGCCAGCAGTCGAGGGCCGTCCTACGAGCAGTACTTC. This gives the protein CASSRGPSYEQYF. This chain joins TRBV7-3 and TRBJ2-7; D possibly corresponds to TRBD2 (5 bases). Germline V gene lookup returns CDR1 SGHTA and CDR2 FQGTGA. The CDR3 spans 13 residues. Trimming cost V 6 bases and J 1 base, with 10 bases left between them.

This clone was detected once. This chain joins TRBV5-6 and TRBJ2-3; TRBD1 agrees at 9 bases. With 4 bases clipped from V and 8 bases from J, the junction kept 11 bases outside the gene matches. The CDR3 sequence is 15 residues long. The V gene's germline CDR1 is SGHDT and CDR2 YYEEEE. DNA for the CDR3: TGTGCCAGCAGCCGCTCCGTACAGGGGGCAGGTACGCAGTATTTT. Amino acids: CASSRSVQGAGTQYF.

The genes are TRBV2 and TRBJ2-1; D possibly corresponds to TRBD2 (6 bases). Germline loops: CDR1 SNHLY, CDR2 FYNNEI. CDR3 length: 13 residues. V lost 10 bases and J 7 bases, leaving 17 bases between the germline ends. In DNA, the CDR3 is TGTGCCATCCCGGGGGACGGGAAGAATGAGCAGTTCTTC. Translation: CAIPGDGKNEQFF.

V usage is TRBV12-5 and J usage is TRBJ2-7; TRBD2 might be the D (6 bases). Per the germline V gene, CDR1 is LGHNT and CDR2 is FRNRAP. Trimming shortened V by 5 bases and J by 4 bases, and 15 bases separated the two germline ends. The CDR3 length is 14 residues. Here the CDR3 reads CASGPTGGLYEQYF. The CDR3 DNA reads as TGTGCTAGTGGTCCCACTGGGGGGTTGTACGAGCAGTACTTC.

This clone came up a few times. This sequence joins TRBV2 and TRBJ2-1; 14 bases fit TRBD2. Trimming removed 2 bases from V and 7 bases from J; junction bases left unmatched: 7. Germline CDR1 and CDR2: SNHLY and FYNNEI. This CDR3 is 17 amino acids long. In nucleotides, the CDR3 is TGTGCCAGCAGTGAACCGGGACTAGCGGGGGAGGAGAATGAGCAGTTCTTC. The encoded protein is CASSEPGLAGEENEQFF.

The chain employs TRBV5-4 and TRBJ2-3, with TRBD2 matching over 8 bases. Germline V CDR1 and CDR2: SGHNT, YYREEE (reference sequence). Unmatched junction bases numbered 8, after V lost 4 bases and J lost 1 base. CDR3 length: 16 amino acids. CDR3 amino acids: CASSRAGGRGTDTQYF. In DNA form, the CDR3 reads TGTGCCAGCAGCAGGGCGGGGGGAAGGGGCACAGATACGCAGTATTTT.

This chain links TRBV4-3 with TRBJ1-4; tentative D call: TRBD1 (6 bases). CDR3 length equals 15 residues. The V gene lost 1 base and the J gene lost 3 bases, with 9 bases spanning the gap. Germline assignment: CDR1 LGHNA and CDR2 YSLEER. In DNA form, the CDR3 reads TGCGCCAGCAGCCAAGGGGGGCCCCCTAATGAAAAACTGTTTTTT. It yields the protein CASSQGGPPNEKLFF.

The chain has TRBV19 and TRBJ1-5, with TRBD1 matching over 7 bases. The germline CDR1 and CDR2 sequences are LNHDA and SQIVND (reference sequence). The V segment lost 5 bases and the J segment 3 bases; nucleotides outside the gene matches: 7. There are 15 residues in the CDR3. CDR3 amino acids: CASSPDRSPNQPQHF. The DNA of the CDR3 is TGTGCCAGTAGTCCGGACAGGAGCCCCAATCAGCCCCAGCATTTT.

The chain links TRBV11-2 to TRBJ2-1; 7 bases line up with TRBD1. Trimming took 5 bases from V and 10 from J; bases not matched to a gene: 8. The germline V gene encodes CDR1 SGHAT and CDR2 FQNNGV. This CDR3 has 13 amino acids. The CDR3 region is CASSQARGPEQFF. The CDR3 DNA reads TGTGCCAGCAGCCAAGCTAGGGGGCCCGAGCAGTTCTTC.

Concerning this clone: The same CDR3 arises from other DNA sequences in this sample as well. The chain couples TRBV5-1 to TRBJ2-5, with TRBD2 matching over 9 bases. The CDR3 contains 14 residues. V lost 4 bases to trimming and J lost 2 bases; unmatched junction nucleotides: 3. Looked up from germline, CDR1 is SGHRS and CDR2 is YFSETQ. The CDR3 protein is CASSPGLAQETQYF. In DNA form, the CDR3 reads TGCGCCAGCAGCCCCGGACTAGCGCAAGAGACCCAGTACTTC. The full variable domain, its missing parts supplied by reference TRBV5-1 and TRBJ2-5, is KAGVTQTPRYLIKTRGQQVTLSCSPISGHRSVSWYQQTPGQGLQFLFEYFSETQRNKGNFPGRFSGRQFSNSRSEMNVSTLELGDSALYLCASSPGLAQETQYFGPGTRLLVL.

The J gene is TRBJ2-1, the V gene TRBV3-1 (or the pseudogene TRBV3-2); 8 bases map to TRBD2. Germline CDR1 LGHDT, CDR2 YNNKEL (reference sequence). Trimming removed 2 bases from V and 7 bases from J; junction bases left unmatched: 4. The CDR3 is 14 residues long. Written as DNA, the CDR3 is TGTGCCAGCAGCCAACAAAGCGGGAGAAATGAGCAGTTCTTC. It encodes CASSQQSGRNEQFF.

CDR3 DNA sequence: TGTGCCAGCAGCACACAGGAGAGCACTGAAGCTTTCTTT. Translated, it gives CASSTQESTEAFF. The chain recombines TRBV7-9 with TRBJ1-1, with D possibly matching TRBD1 (5 bases). Germline CDR1 and CDR2: SEHNR and FQNEAQ (reference sequence). Deletions cut 5 bases from V and 4 bases from J, with 11 bases between. The CDR3 has 13 amino acids.